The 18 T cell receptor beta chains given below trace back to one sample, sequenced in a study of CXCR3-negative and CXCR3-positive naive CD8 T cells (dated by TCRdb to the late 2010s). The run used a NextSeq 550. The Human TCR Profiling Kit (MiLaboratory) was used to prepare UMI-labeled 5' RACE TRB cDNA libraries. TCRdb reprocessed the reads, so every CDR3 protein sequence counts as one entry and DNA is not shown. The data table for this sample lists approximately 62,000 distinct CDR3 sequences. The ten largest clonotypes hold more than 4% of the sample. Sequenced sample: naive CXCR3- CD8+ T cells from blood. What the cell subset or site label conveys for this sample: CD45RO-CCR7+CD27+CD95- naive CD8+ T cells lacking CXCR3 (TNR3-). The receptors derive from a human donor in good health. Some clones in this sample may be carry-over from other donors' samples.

CDR3 sequence: CSVEDSGGDSYNEQFF. J is TRBJ2-1 and V is TRBV29-1; TCRdb lists TRBD2, though no DNA is available to test this call. Germline CDR1 and CDR2: SQVTM and ANQGSEA. The CDR3 length is 16 residues.

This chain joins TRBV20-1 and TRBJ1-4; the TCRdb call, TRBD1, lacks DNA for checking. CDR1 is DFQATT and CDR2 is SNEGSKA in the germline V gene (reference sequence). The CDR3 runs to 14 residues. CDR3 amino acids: CSVNQGGQLEKLFF.

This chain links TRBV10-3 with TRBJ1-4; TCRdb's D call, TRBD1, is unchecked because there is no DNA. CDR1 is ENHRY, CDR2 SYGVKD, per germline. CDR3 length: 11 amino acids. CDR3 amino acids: CATLGGGKLFF.

The CDR3 loop reads CSVEFQGEETQYF. This chain joins TRBV29-1 and TRBJ2-5; checking the TCRdb D call of TRBD1 is not possible without DNA. Germline CDR1 is SQVTM and CDR2 is ANQGSEA. This CDR3 spans 13 amino acids.

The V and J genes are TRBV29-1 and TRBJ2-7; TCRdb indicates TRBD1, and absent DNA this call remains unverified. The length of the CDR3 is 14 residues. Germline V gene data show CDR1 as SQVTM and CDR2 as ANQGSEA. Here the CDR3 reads CSVDGQGESYEQYF.

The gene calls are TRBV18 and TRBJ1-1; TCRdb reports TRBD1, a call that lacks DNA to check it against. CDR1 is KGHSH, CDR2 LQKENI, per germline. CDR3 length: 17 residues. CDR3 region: CASSPKPGQGLFAEAFF.

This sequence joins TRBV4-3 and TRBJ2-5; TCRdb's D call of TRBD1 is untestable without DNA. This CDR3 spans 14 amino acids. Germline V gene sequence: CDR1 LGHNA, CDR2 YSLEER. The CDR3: CASSAWGAGETQYF.

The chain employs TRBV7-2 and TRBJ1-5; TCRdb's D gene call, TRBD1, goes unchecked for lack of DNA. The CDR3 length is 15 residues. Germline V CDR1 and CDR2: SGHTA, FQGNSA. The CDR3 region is CASSPTGDSNQPQHF.

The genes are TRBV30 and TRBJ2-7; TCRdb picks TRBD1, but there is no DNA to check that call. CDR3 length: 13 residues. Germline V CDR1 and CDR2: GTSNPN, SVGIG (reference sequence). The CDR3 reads CAWSPTGGSEQYF.

CDR3 sequence: CASSLRVGADEAFF. The chain combines TRBV12-3 or TRBV12-4 with TRBJ1-1; TCRdb calls TRBD1, which cannot be checked without DNA. There are 14 residues in the CDR3.

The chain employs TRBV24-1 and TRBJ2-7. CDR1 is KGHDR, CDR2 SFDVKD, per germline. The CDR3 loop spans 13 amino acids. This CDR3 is CATSDFMPYEQYF.

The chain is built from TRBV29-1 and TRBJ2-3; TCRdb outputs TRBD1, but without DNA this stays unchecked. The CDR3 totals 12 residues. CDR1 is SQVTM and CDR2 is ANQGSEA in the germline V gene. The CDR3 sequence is CSVSPLGDTQYF.

CDR3 residues: CASSETGGTYEQYF. The V and J genes are TRBV4-1 and TRBJ2-7; TCRdb gives TRBD1 as the D gene, but with no DNA this cannot be confirmed. The CDR3 has 14 residues. Germline CDR1 and CDR2: MGHRA and YSYEKL.

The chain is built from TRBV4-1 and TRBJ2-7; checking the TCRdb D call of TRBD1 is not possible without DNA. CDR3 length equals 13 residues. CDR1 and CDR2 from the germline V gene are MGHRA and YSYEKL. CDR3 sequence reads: CASSQGRGDEQYF.

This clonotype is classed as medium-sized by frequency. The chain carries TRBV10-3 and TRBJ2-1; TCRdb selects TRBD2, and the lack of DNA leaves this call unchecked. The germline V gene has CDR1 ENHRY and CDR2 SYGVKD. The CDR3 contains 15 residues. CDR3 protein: CAISGGTSPYVEQFF.

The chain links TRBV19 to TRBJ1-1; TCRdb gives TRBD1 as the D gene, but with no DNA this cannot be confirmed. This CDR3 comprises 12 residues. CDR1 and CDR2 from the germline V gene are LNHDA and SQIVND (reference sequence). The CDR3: CAAHRGRAEAFF.

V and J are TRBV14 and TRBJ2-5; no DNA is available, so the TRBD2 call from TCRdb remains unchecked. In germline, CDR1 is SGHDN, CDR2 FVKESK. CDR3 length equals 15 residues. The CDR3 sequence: CASSQAYREQETQYF.

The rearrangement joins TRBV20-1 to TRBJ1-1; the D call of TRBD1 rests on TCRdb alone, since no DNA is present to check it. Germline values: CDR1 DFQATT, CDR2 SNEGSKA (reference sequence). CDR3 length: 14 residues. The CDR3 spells CSVSAPWGSTEAFF.